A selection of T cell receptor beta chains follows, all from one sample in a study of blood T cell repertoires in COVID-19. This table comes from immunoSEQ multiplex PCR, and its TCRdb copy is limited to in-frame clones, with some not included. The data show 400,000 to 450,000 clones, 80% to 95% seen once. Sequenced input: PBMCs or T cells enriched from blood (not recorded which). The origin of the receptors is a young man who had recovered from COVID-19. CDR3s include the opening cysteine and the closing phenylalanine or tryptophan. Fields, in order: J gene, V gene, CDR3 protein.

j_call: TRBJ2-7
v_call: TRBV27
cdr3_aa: CASRHSGGAYEQYF

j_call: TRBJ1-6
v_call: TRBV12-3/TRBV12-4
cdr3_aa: CASSLDSRAPLHF

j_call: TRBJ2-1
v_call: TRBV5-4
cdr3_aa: CASSLKDFYNEQFF

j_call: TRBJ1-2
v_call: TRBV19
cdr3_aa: CASSIRGAGYGYTF

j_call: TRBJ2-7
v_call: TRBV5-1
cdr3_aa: CASSSSYEQYF

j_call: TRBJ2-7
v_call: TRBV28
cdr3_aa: CASSLNPTQTYEQYF

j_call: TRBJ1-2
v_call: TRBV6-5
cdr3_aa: CASSLGTGGGYTF

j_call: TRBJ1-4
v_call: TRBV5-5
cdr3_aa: CASSPQGAVDEKLFF

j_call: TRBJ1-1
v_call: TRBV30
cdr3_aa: CAWSIMSTEAFF

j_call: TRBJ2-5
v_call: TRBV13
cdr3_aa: CASSSRLAGGQETQYF

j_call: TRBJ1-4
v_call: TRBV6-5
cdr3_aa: CASSIEGRGEKLFF

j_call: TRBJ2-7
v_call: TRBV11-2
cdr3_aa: CASSVSEKQYF

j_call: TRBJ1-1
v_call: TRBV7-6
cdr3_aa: CASSSSSGLGTEAFF

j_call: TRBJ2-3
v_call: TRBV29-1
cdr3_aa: CSVGLRGVNTDTQYF

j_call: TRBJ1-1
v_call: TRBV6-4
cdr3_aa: CASSDGAETEAFF

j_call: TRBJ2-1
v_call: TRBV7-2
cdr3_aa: CASSQGRSEQFF

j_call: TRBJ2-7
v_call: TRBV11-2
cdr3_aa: CASSLLSYEQYF

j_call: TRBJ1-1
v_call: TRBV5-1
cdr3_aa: CASSLHGMDRAVRNTEAFF

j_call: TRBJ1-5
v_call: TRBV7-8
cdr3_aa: CASSRDRGQPQHF

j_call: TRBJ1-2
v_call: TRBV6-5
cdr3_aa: CASSPDRAVSYGYTF

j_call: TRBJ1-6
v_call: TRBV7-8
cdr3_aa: CASSFRNRDSPLHF

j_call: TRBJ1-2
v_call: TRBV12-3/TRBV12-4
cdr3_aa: CASSRTAYGYTF

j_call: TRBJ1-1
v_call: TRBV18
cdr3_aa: CASSPLNGQTNTEAFF

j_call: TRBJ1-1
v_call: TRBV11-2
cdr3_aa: CASSLRPGQIEAFF

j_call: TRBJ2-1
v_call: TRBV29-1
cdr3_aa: CSGTGDTGGEQFF

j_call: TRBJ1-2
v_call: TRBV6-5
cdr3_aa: CASSPGDYGYTF

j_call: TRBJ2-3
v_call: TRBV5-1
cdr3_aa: CASSRGGLTDTQYF

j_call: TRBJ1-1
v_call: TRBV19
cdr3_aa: CASSMTGDVGTEAFF

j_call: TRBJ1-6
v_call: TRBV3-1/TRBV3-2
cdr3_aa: CASSGEGSYNSPLHF

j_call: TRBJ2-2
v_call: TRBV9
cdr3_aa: CASSLSVETGDTGELFF

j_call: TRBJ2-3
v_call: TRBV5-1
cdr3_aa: CASSPPLAGDSDTQYF

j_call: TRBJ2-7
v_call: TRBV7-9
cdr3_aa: CASSALAGGPTEQYF

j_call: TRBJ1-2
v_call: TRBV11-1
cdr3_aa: CASSPGQGDYGYTF

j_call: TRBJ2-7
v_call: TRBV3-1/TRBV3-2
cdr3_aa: CASSPTYTSGASYEQYF

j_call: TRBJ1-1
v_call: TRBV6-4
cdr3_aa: CASITGMNTEAFF

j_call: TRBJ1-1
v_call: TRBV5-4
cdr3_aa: CASSFRGGNTEAFF

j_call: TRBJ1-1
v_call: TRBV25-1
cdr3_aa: CASSEFSGVSDTEAFF

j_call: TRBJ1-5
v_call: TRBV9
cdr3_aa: CASSRDSRANQPQHF

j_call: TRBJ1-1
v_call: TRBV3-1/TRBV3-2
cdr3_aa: CASRRQGEAFF

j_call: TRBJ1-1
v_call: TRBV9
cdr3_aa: CASSAGQNTEAFF

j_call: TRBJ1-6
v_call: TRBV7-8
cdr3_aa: CASSLALRTGKNSPLHF

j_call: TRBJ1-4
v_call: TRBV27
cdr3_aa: CASGTGTGSEKLFF

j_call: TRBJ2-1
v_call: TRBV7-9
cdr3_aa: CASSFLYNEQFF

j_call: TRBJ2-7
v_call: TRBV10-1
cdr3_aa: CASSGRRAGGISYEQYF

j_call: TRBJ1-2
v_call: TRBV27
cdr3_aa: CASSLGGVYGYTF

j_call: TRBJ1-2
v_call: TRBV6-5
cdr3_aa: CASSYENRYGYTF

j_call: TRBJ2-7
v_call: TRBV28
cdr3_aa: CASSFRFLYEQYF

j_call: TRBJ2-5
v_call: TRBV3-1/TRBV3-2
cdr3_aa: CASSRRTSGSRETQYF

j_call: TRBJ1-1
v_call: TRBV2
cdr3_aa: CASRTNTEAFF

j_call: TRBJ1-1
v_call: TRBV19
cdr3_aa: CASSMLDRDTEAFF